A selection of T cell receptor beta chains follows, all from one sample in a study of blood T cell repertoires in COVID-19. Assay used: immunoSEQ multiplex PCR; TCRdb lists only in-frame clones, some missing. This table holds 100,000 to 150,000 clones, 80% to 95% found once. The material sequenced was peripheral blood. The receptors stem from a man between 50 and 59 years old with COVID-19, enrolled during active disease. CDR3s include the opening cysteine and the closing phenylalanine or tryptophan. The order of the fields is J gene, clone size, V gene, D gene, CDR3 DNA, CDR3 protein. The D gene is left open where the match is weak. Size is omitted from some rows. Given values are once, few, many or a class for expanded clones.

J gene: TRBJ1-4
clone size: NA
V gene: TRBV30
D gene: TRBD1
CDR3 DNA: TGTGCCTGGACCAGGACAGGGGTTGTAGTAACGAATGAAAAACTGTTTTTT
CDR3 protein: CAWTRTGVVVTNEKLFF

J gene: TRBJ2-3
clone size: NA
V gene: TRBV4-2
D gene: TRBD2
CDR3 DNA: TGTGCCAGCAGCCTAGCGGGACAAGGCAACACAGATACGCAGTATTTT
CDR3 protein: CASSLAGQGNTDTQYF

J gene: TRBJ2-1
clone size: NA
V gene: TRBV19
D gene: NA
CDR3 DNA: TGTGCCAGTAGTGAAACAGGGTACGAGCAGTTCTTC
CDR3 protein: CASSETGYEQFF

J gene: TRBJ2-7
clone size: NA
V gene: TRBV28
D gene: NA
CDR3 DNA: TGTGCCAGCAGTGCCGGGGGGCTGGTGGAGCAGTACTTC
CDR3 protein: CASSAGGLVEQYF

J gene: TRBJ1-2
clone size: NA
V gene: TRBV6-5
D gene: NA
CDR3 DNA: TGTGCCAGCAATCCTAGGGCGGGGGCAGACACCTTC
CDR3 protein: CASNPRAGADTF

J gene: TRBJ2-3
clone size: once
V gene: TRBV3-1/TRBV3-2
D gene: NA
CDR3 DNA: TGTGCCAGCAACCAGGGAGGGGGGGATACGCAGTATTTT
CDR3 protein: CASNQGGGDTQYF

J gene: TRBJ1-2
clone size: NA
V gene: TRBV7-9
D gene: NA
CDR3 DNA: TGTGCCAGCAGCGCTAGTAGACAGTTGGAAAGCTACACCTTC
CDR3 protein: CASSASRQLESYTF

J gene: TRBJ2-1
clone size: NA
V gene: TRBV5-6
D gene: TRBD1
CDR3 DNA: TGTGCCAGCAGCGATCAGGGGGTTCCCTACAATGAGCAGTTCTTC
CDR3 protein: CASSDQGVPYNEQFF

J gene: TRBJ1-6
clone size: NA
V gene: TRBV5-1
D gene: NA
CDR3 DNA: TGCGCCAGCAGCTCTTCGGCGGCTGAGCTACCAAATTCACCCCTCCACTTT
CDR3 protein: CASSSSAAELPNSPLHF

J gene: TRBJ1-1
clone size: NA
V gene: TRBV12-3/TRBV12-4
D gene: NA
CDR3 DNA: TGTGCCAGCAGTCCCCTAGGGAGGCCTGAAGCTTTCTTT
CDR3 protein: CASSPLGRPEAFF

J gene: TRBJ1-3
clone size: NA
V gene: TRBV6-5
D gene: NA
CDR3 DNA: TGTGCCAGCACCAACGGGGTCTCTGGAAACACCATATATTTT
CDR3 protein: CASTNGVSGNTIYF

J gene: TRBJ2-7
clone size: once
V gene: TRBV5-6
D gene: NA
CDR3 DNA: TGTGCCAGCAGCTTGGGACAGGCTATCTACGAGCAGTACTTC
CDR3 protein: CASSLGQAIYEQYF

J gene: TRBJ1-2
clone size: NA
V gene: TRBV28
D gene: NA
CDR3 DNA: TGTGCCAGCAGTTCCCCGTCGGCCAGGACCTTC
CDR3 protein: CASSSPSARTF

J gene: TRBJ2-2
clone size: NA
V gene: TRBV3-1/TRBV3-2
D gene: NA
CDR3 DNA: TGTGCCAGCAGCCAAGATCAGCGGGTTCTCGGGGAGCTGTTTTTT
CDR3 protein: CASSQDQRVLGELFF

J gene: TRBJ2-1
clone size: NA
V gene: TRBV3-1/TRBV3-2
D gene: TRBD2
CDR3 DNA: TGTGCCAGCAGCCAAGATCAACTAGCGGGAGGATACAATGAGCAGTTCTTC
CDR3 protein: CASSQDQLAGGYNEQFF

J gene: TRBJ1-2
clone size: NA
V gene: TRBV21-1
D gene: NA
CDR3 DNA: TGTGCCAGCAGCAAAGGCAGGGGACCCTATGGCTACACCTTC
CDR3 protein: CASSKGRGPYGYTF

J gene: TRBJ2-2
clone size: NA
V gene: TRBV12-3/TRBV12-4
D gene: NA
CDR3 DNA: TGTGCCAGCAGTTCTAGTTCGCCCGGGGAGCTGTTTTTT
CDR3 protein: CASSSSSPGELFF

J gene: TRBJ1-5
clone size: NA
V gene: TRBV30
D gene: TRBD1
CDR3 DNA: TGTGCCTGGAGTACCCAGGGGGATCAGCCCCAGCATTTT
CDR3 protein: CAWSTQGDQPQHF

J gene: TRBJ2-3
clone size: NA
V gene: TRBV11-2
D gene: NA
CDR3 DNA: TGTGCCAGCAGCTTAACGACTAGCACAGATACGCAGTATTTT
CDR3 protein: CASSLTTSTDTQYF

J gene: TRBJ2-3
clone size: few
V gene: TRBV7-3
D gene: NA
CDR3 DNA: TGTGCCAGCAGCTCCGAGGGATGGACAGATACGCAGTATTTT
CDR3 protein: CASSSEGWTDTQYF

J gene: TRBJ1-4
clone size: NA
V gene: TRBV6-1
D gene: TRBD1
CDR3 DNA: TGTGCCAGCAGTGAAGCGGGGACAGGGAATGAAAAACTGTTTTTT
CDR3 protein: CASSEAGTGNEKLFF

J gene: TRBJ1-1
clone size: NA
V gene: TRBV4-1
D gene: NA
CDR3 DNA: TGCGCCAGCAGCCAAGCCGGGGAGAGCACTGAAGCTTTCTTT
CDR3 protein: CASSQAGESTEAFF

J gene: TRBJ1-4
clone size: NA
V gene: TRBV19
D gene: TRBD1
CDR3 DNA: TGTGCCAGTAGTACCGGACAGGGGACTGAAAAACTGTTTTTT
CDR3 protein: CASSTGQGTEKLFF

J gene: TRBJ2-7
clone size: NA
V gene: TRBV29-1
D gene: NA
CDR3 DNA: TGCAGCGTTCGATCCGACAGGAACGAGCAGTACTTC
CDR3 protein: CSVRSDRNEQYF

J gene: TRBJ1-5
clone size: NA
V gene: TRBV7-2
D gene: TRBD1
CDR3 DNA: TGTGCCAGCAGCAAGATGGGACAGTTGGAGCCCCAGCATTTT
CDR3 protein: CASSKMGQLEPQHF

J gene: TRBJ1-1
clone size: NA
V gene: TRBV18
D gene: TRBD1
CDR3 DNA: TGTGCCAGCTCACCGGGGGCAGGGGGATTGAACACTGAAGCTTTCTTT
CDR3 protein: CASSPGAGGLNTEAFF

J gene: TRBJ1-4
clone size: NA
V gene: TRBV28
D gene: TRBD1
CDR3 DNA: TGTGCCAGCAGTAGCAACCGACAGGGGGGCGGTAATGAAAAACTGTTTTTT
CDR3 protein: CASSSNRQGGGNEKLFF

J gene: TRBJ1-2
clone size: NA
V gene: TRBV28
D gene: TRBD1
CDR3 DNA: TGTGCCAGCAGTTCGGGACAGGGGGAAGGCTACACCTTC
CDR3 protein: CASSSGQGEGYTF

J gene: TRBJ2-3
clone size: NA
V gene: TRBV9
D gene: TRBD2
CDR3 DNA: TGTGCCAGCAGCGTGGATCCGGGACTAGCGGGGGGTACGCAGTATTTT
CDR3 protein: CASSVDPGLAGGTQYF

J gene: TRBJ2-3
clone size: NA
V gene: TRBV13
D gene: NA
CDR3 DNA: TGTGCCAGCCAAGCCAGCACAGATACGCAGTATTTT
CDR3 protein: CASQASTDTQYF

J gene: TRBJ2-1
clone size: NA
V gene: TRBV27
D gene: TRBD2
CDR3 DNA: TGTGCCAGCAGTTTCCTGACTAGCGGGAGAAGGAATGAGCAGTTCTTC
CDR3 protein: CASSFLTSGRRNEQFF

J gene: TRBJ2-1
clone size: NA
V gene: TRBV7-9
D gene: NA
CDR3 DNA: TGTGCCAGCAGCTTACAGAGGGAGGCAGGTGAGCAGTTCTTC
CDR3 protein: CASSLQREAGEQFF

J gene: TRBJ1-3
clone size: NA
V gene: TRBV9
D gene: TRBD1
CDR3 DNA: TGTGCCAGCAGTTTTGGGACAGGGGAGGGAAACACCATATATTTT
CDR3 protein: CASSFGTGEGNTIYF

J gene: TRBJ2-5
clone size: once
V gene: TRBV6-1
D gene: NA
CDR3 DNA: TGTGCCAGCAGTGACCCAGGGGGGCAAGAGACCCAGTACTTC
CDR3 protein: CASSDPGGQETQYF

J gene: TRBJ2-1
clone size: NA
V gene: TRBV15
D gene: TRBD2
CDR3 DNA: TGTGCCACCAGCAGAGCGGGATCCGCGGGAGGCAAGGTCTTC
CDR3 protein: CATSRAGSAGGKVF

J gene: TRBJ1-2
clone size: NA
V gene: TRBV29-1
D gene: NA
CDR3 DNA: TGCAGCGCTTACGCGGGGGAAGAAGGTTTCGACACCTTC
CDR3 protein: CSAYAGEEGFDTF

J gene: TRBJ2-3
clone size: NA
V gene: TRBV13
D gene: TRBD2
CDR3 DNA: TGTGCCAGCAGCTCTAGACTAGCGGGAGGGCCAGATACGCAGTATTTT
CDR3 protein: CASSSRLAGGPDTQYF

J gene: TRBJ2-7
clone size: NA
V gene: TRBV28
D gene: TRBD2
CDR3 DNA: TGTGCCAGCACCTTTTACGGCGGGGGGGGCTCCAACGAGCAGTACTTC
CDR3 protein: CASTFYGGGGSNEQYF

J gene: TRBJ2-2
clone size: NA
V gene: TRBV7-9
D gene: NA
CDR3 DNA: TGTGCCAGCAGCCGAACGGGCCCCGAGGGTGGGACCGGGGAGCTGTTTTTT
CDR3 protein: CASSRTGPEGGTGELFF

J gene: TRBJ1-1
clone size: NA
V gene: TRBV28
D gene: NA
CDR3 DNA: TGTGCCAGCAGTTTATGGGCGGGGTCTGAAGCTTTCTTT
CDR3 protein: CASSLWAGSEAFF

J gene: TRBJ2-6
clone size: NA
V gene: TRBV6-6
D gene: NA
CDR3 DNA: TGTGCCAGCAGTCGAGAAGGGGGTACTGGGGCCAACGTCCTGACTTTC
CDR3 protein: CASSREGGTGANVLTF

J gene: TRBJ2-1
clone size: NA
V gene: TRBV9
D gene: TRBD2
CDR3 DNA: TGTGCCAGCAGCGTAGAGATCCGGGCTAGCGGGAGCCCCAATGAGCAGTTCTTC
CDR3 protein: CASSVEIRASGSPNEQFF

J gene: TRBJ2-7
clone size: once
V gene: TRBV7-2
D gene: NA
CDR3 DNA: TGTGCCAGCACCCCCCGGGACGGGAGTCCAAACGAGCAGTACTTC
CDR3 protein: CASTPRDGSPNEQYF

J gene: TRBJ2-7
clone size: NA
V gene: TRBV28
D gene: TRBD2
CDR3 DNA: TGTGCCAGCAGGTGGACTAGCGGGAGAATGAACGAGCAGTACTTC
CDR3 protein: CASRWTSGRMNEQYF

J gene: TRBJ2-7
clone size: once
V gene: TRBV29-1
D gene: TRBD2
CDR3 DNA: TGCAGCGCCGAGGGGGGTGTAGCGGGAGAGGGAAGCTACGAGCAGTACTTC
CDR3 protein: CSAEGGVAGEGSYEQYF

J gene: TRBJ1-6
clone size: NA
V gene: TRBV11-1
D gene: NA
CDR3 DNA: TGTGCCAGCAGCCCCGACAGTTCCAATTCACCCCTCCACTTT
CDR3 protein: CASSPDSSNSPLHF

J gene: TRBJ1-1
clone size: once
V gene: TRBV6-5
D gene: NA
CDR3 DNA: TGTGCCAGCGTGGTTCACAGGGAGGGGTTTGAAGCTTTCTTT
CDR3 protein: CASVVHREGFEAFF

J gene: TRBJ2-5
clone size: NA
V gene: TRBV14
D gene: NA
CDR3 DNA: TGTGCCAGCAGCCAAAGAGGGGGGGGTCGAGAGACCCAGTACTTC
CDR3 protein: CASSQRGGGRETQYF

J gene: TRBJ2-2
clone size: NA
V gene: TRBV19
D gene: NA
CDR3 DNA: TGTGCCAGTAGTATAGTCCGTGACACCGGGGAGCTGTTTTTT
CDR3 protein: CASSIVRDTGELFF

J gene: TRBJ1-5
clone size: NA
V gene: TRBV19
D gene: TRBD1
CDR3 DNA: TGTGCCAGTAGTAGGGACAGGGGACAGAATCAGCCCCAGCATTTT
CDR3 protein: CASSRDRGQNQPQHF

J gene: TRBJ1-1
clone size: NA
V gene: TRBV7-9
D gene: NA
CDR3 DNA: TGTGCCAGCAGCTTAACTGAGGGTTCCACTGAAGCTTTCTTT
CDR3 protein: CASSLTEGSTEAFF

J gene: TRBJ2-5
clone size: NA
V gene: TRBV7-8
D gene: NA
CDR3 DNA: TGTGCCAGCAGCTTAGTTCGGGAGACCCAGTACTTC
CDR3 protein: CASSLVRETQYF

J gene: TRBJ2-1
clone size: NA
V gene: TRBV4-3
D gene: NA
CDR3 DNA: TGCGCCAGCAGCCAAGATGTAGTAAATGAGCAGTTCTTC
CDR3 protein: CASSQDVVNEQFF

J gene: TRBJ2-2
clone size: NA
V gene: TRBV9
D gene: NA
CDR3 DNA: TGTGCCAGCAGCGTACTGGAGGGGGCGCAAACCGGGGAGCTGTTTTTT
CDR3 protein: CASSVLEGAQTGELFF

J gene: TRBJ1-5
clone size: NA
V gene: TRBV5-4
D gene: TRBD1
CDR3 DNA: TGTGCCAGCAGCCGGACAGGGGATATGGGTAGCAATCAGCCCCAGCATTTT
CDR3 protein: CASSRTGDMGSNQPQHF